The 15 T cell receptor beta chains listed next were all sequenced from one sample in a study of naive and memory T cell subsets. Two oligonucleotides, mixed equimolar, formed the beta constant-region primer covering TRBC1 and TRBC2. TCRdb fed the UMI-ligation and nested PCR reads into MiXCR, producing one record per CDR3 protein. This table has tens of thousands of distinct CDR3 sequences, 13% appearing once. The source material was effector memory CD4+ T cells from blood. Documented subset: effector memory, CD45RA- CD27-. The receptors come from a human donor in good health.

This clonotype was found many times. The chain combines TRBV20-1 with TRBJ2-3, with a tentative D call TRBD1 (6 bases). Germline loops: CDR1 DFQATT, CDR2 SNEGSKA (reference sequence). The CDR3 runs to 14 residues. Trimming took 4 bases from V and 1 from J, leaving 12 bases between them. In DNA form, the CDR3 reads TGCAGTGCTAAGGGTTCAGGGGGCACAGATACGCAGTATTTT. Its translation is CSAKGSGGTDTQYF.

V is TRBV28 and J is TRBJ2-3; possible D gene TRBD2, 6 bases. Germline CDR1 is MDHEN and CDR2 is SYDVKM. Trimming left V 10 bases short and J 1 base short, with 18 bases between. The CDR3 has 15 amino acids. CDR3 in amino acids: CAIAKPASGTDTQYF. The CDR3 region has the DNA TGTGCCATCGCAAAGCCCGCTAGCGGCACAGATACGCAGTATTTT.

V gene TRBV12-5 combines with J gene TRBJ2-6; D remains ambiguous. The CDR3 contains 14 residues. Germline V gene lookup returns CDR1 LGHNT and CDR2 FRNRAP. Trimming removed 1 base at V and 5 bases at J, with 6 bases between. The CDR3 reads CASGLDPWANVLTF. The CDR3 DNA reads TGTGCTAGTGGTTTGGACCCTTGGGCCAACGTCCTGACTTTC. Variable domain in full (rest from reference TRBV12-5 and TRBJ2-6): DARVTQTPRHKVTEMGQEVTMRCQPILGHNTVFWYRQTMMQGLELLAYFRNRAPLDDSGMPKDRFSAEMPDATLATLKIQPSEPRDSAVYFCASGLDPWANVLTFGAGSRLTVL.

The chain joins TRBV6-5 to TRBJ1-2; D might be TRBD1 (5 bases). The ends were cut back, 5 bases at V and 7 bases at J, with 14 bases in the middle. The CDR3 is 13 residues long. Germline CDR1 reads MNHEY; CDR2 reads SVGAGI. CDR3 amino acids: CASSDDSSGGYTF. DNA for the CDR3: TGTGCCAGCAGTGACGACAGTTCGGGTGGCTACACCTTC.

Only a few counts were recorded for this clonotype. The chain joins TRBV7-8 to TRBJ2-2; maybe TRBD1 (5 bases). V lost 5 bases and J 1 base, leaving 11 bases between the germline ends. Germline CDR1 reads SGHVS; CDR2 reads FQNEAQ. This CDR3 has 15 residues. The DNA of the CDR3 is TGTGCCAGCAGCGGACGAGGACAGAACACCGGGGAGCTGTTTTTT. Amino acid sequence: CASSGRGQNTGELFF.

The chain uses TRBV10-3 and TRBJ2-3; D unclear. The CDR3 contains 15 residues. CDR1 and CDR2 (germline): ENHRY, SYGVKD. Between the trimmed V and J ends, which lost 3 bases and 0 bases, there was a span of 10 bases. The CDR3 region is CAISDDAISTDTQYF. Written as DNA, the CDR3 is TGTGCCATCAGTGATGACGCTATTAGCACAGATACGCAGTATTTT.

This clonotype was counted only a few times. The J gene is TRBJ2-6, the V gene TRBV28; D may be TRBD1 (6 bases). This CDR3 is built from 15 residues. Germline V gene lookup returns CDR1 MDHEN and CDR2 SYDVKM. Between the trimmed V and J ends, which lost 5 bases and 1 base, there was a span of 9 bases. In nucleotides, the CDR3 is TGTGCCAGCAGTGGAAGGGGGTCTGGGGCCAACGTCCTGACTTTC. This codes for CASSGRGSGANVLTF.

This clonotype was recorded at least ten times. The chain recombines TRBV7-2 with TRBJ2-1; D is possibly TRBD2 (6 bases). Germline V gives CDR1 SGHTA, CDR2 FQGNSA. Deletions cut 3 bases from V and 6 bases from J, with 18 bases between. This CDR3 has 16 amino acids. CDR3 nucleotides: TGTGCCAGCAGCTTCTCAGGACTACCTCTCTTCAATGAGCAGTTCTTC. Amino acids: CASSFSGLPLFNEQFF.

This clonotype was picked up many times. V gene TRBV27 combines with J gene TRBJ2-7; 8 bases agree with TRBD2. CDR3 size: 18 residues. The J segment lost 2 bases and the V segment lost 2 bases, leaving 14 bases of the junction unmatched. Germline assignment: CDR1 MNHEY and CDR2 SMNVEV (reference sequence). The CDR3, as DNA: TGTGCCAGCAGTTTAAGAGGAGGGTTACTAGCGGCCCCCTACGAGCAGTACTTC. This sequence encodes CASSLRGGLLAAPYEQYF.

The rearrangement uses TRBV12-3 or TRBV12-4 and TRBJ1-5; 9 nucleotides match TRBD1. This CDR3 comprises 15 residues. Losses at the gene ends were 5 bases for V and 7 bases for J; bases not matched to a gene: 9. The CDR3 spells CASSIRQGGEQPQHF. The CDR3 nucleotides are TGTGCCAGCAGTATCCGACAGGGGGGGGAGCAGCCCCAGCATTTT.

Note on this clonotype: Since a much larger clone is just one base distant, this may be a read error. The chain links TRBV20-1 to TRBJ2-5; D possibly corresponds to TRBD2 (6 bases). The CDR3 contains 14 residues. The V end was cut by 1 base, the J end by 5 bases, with 14 bases between. Germline CDR1 is DFQATT and CDR2 is SNEGSKA (reference sequence). The CDR3 DNA sequence: TGCAGTGCTAGAGCCGCGGCGGGGATGGAGACCCAGTACTTC. The encoded protein is CSARAAAGMETQYF.

There are many counts of this clonotype. The chain uses TRBV20-1 and TRBJ2-7; D is perhaps TRBD1 or TRBD2 (5 bases each). CDR1 is DFQATT, CDR2 SNEGSKA, per germline (reference sequence). This CDR3 has 16 residues. With 2 bases removed from V and 6 bases from J, the gap between germline ends came to 23 bases. CDR3 coding DNA: TGCAGTGCTAGATATAGTGGCGGTAGAGGGGACCGCGAGCAGTACTTC. Encoded protein: CSARYSGGRGDREQYF.

This clonotype was counted many times. The chain carries TRBV7-2 and TRBJ2-3, with D possibly TRBD1 on 5 matching bases. The CDR3 runs to 14 residues. The germline V gene has CDR1 SGHTA and CDR2 FQGNSA. Deletions cut 1 base from V and 2 bases from J, with 7 bases between. Written as DNA, the CDR3 is TGTGCCAGCAGCTTAGGACAGTTCACAGATACGCAGTATTTT. It is translated as CASSLGQFTDTQYF.

There are a few counts of this clonotype. CDR3 sequence reads: CASSPLQGSYEQYF. The DNA for the CDR3 is TGTGCCAGCTCACCACTCCAGGGCAGCTACGAGCAGTACTTC. V and J are TRBV18 and TRBJ2-7; possibly TRBD1 for D (5 bases). From germline, CDR1 is KGHSH and CDR2 LQKENI. The CDR3 extends over 14 amino acids. Trimming pared 1 base from V and 3 bases from J, leaving 10 bases between. Drawing the rest from reference TRBV18 and TRBJ2-7, the complete variable domain is NAGVMQNPRHLVRRRGQEARLRCSPMKGHSHVYWYRQLPEEGLKFMVYLQKENIIDESGMPKERFSAEFPKEGPSILRIQQVVRGDSAAYFCASSPLQGSYEQYFGPGTRLTVT.

This chain connects TRBV5-1 to TRBJ2-1, with 8 bases that match TRBD2. The CDR3 runs to 13 residues. CDR1 is SGHRS, CDR2 YFSETQ, per germline. V shed 4 bases and J 11 bases; nucleotides not matched to a gene: 8. CDR3 nucleotides: TGCGCCAGCAGCCCGGAAGTAGCGGGAAAGCAGTTCTTC. Translating it yields CASSPEVAGKQFF.